Listed below are T cell receptor beta chains from one sample, sequenced in a study of blood T cell repertoires in COVID-19. The data were produced by immunoSEQ multiplex PCR, yet TCRdb's version contains in-frame clones alone and is incomplete. The sample yields hundreds of thousands of clones, 85% seen once. What was sequenced was PBMCs or T cells enriched from blood (not recorded which). The source is a woman in her thirties who had been exposed to COVID-19. Both conserved end residues are part of each CDR3. The D gene is left open where the match is weak. The size entry is marked missing in some rows and otherwise reads once, few, many or a size class.

CDR3 | DNA | size | D | J | V
CASSPPTGPNTEAFF | TGTGCCAGCAGCCCCCCGACAGGCCCGAACACTGAAGCTTTCTTT | NA | NA | TRBJ1-1 | TRBV9
CATKREGQSDEQFF | TGTGCCACCAAGCGGGAGGGCCAAAGCGATGAGCAGTTCTTC | NA | TRBD2 | TRBJ2-1 | TRBV7-8
CASSLARVYGYTF | TGTGCCAGCAGCTTAGCCAGGGTTTATGGCTACACCTTC | NA | NA | TRBJ1-2 | TRBV7-2
CASSQSTGGDSGYTF | TGTGCCAGCAGCCAATCGACGGGGGGGGATAGTGGCTACACCTTC | few | NA | TRBJ1-2 | TRBV16
CAWSVWAGVTVTYEQYF | TGTGCCTGGAGTGTATGGGCAGGCGTCACAGTTACCTACGAGCAGTACTTC | NA | NA | TRBJ2-7 | TRBV30
CASSLQGREGPQHF | TGCGCCAGCAGCCTACAGGGGAGAGAGGGGCCCCAGCATTTT | NA | TRBD1 | TRBJ1-5 | TRBV5-1
CASSWGNRVHGENIQYF | TGTGCCAGCAGCTGGGGGAACAGGGTTCACGGTGAAAACATTCAGTACTTC | NA | NA | TRBJ2-4 | TRBV28
CASSHSLTGSPDTQYF | TGCGCCAGCAGCCATAGTCTGACAGGGTCCCCAGATACGCAGTATTTT | NA | TRBD1 | TRBJ2-3 | TRBV4-3
CASSHTGGAYEQYF | TGTGCCAGCAGCCATACAGGGGGCGCGTACGAGCAGTACTTC | NA | TRBD1 | TRBJ2-7 | TRBV3-1/TRBV3-2
CASSEVPSGSSDETQYF | TGTGCCAGCAGTGAAGTACCTAGCGGGAGTTCGGATGAGACCCAGTACTTC | NA | TRBD2 | TRBJ2-5 | TRBV6-1
CASSLPGQGGYTF | TGTGCCAGCAGCCTGCCGGGACAGGGAGGCTACACCTTC | NA | TRBD1 | TRBJ1-2 | TRBV3-1/TRBV3-2
CASTDGTVYPYEQYF | TGTGCCAGCACCGATGGGACAGTCTACCCCTACGAGCAGTACTTC | NA | TRBD1 | TRBJ2-7 | TRBV28
CASSLVGGDEQFF | TGTGCCAGCAGCTTAGTAGGGGGGGATGAGCAGTTCTTC | once | NA | TRBJ2-1 | TRBV7-2
CASRNRGGGNQPQHF | TGTGCCAGCAGAAACAGGGGTGGTGGCAATCAGCCCCAGCATTTT | NA | TRBD1 | TRBJ1-5 | TRBV6-5
CAWSRQASYGYTF | TGTGCCTGGAGTAGACAGGCTTCCTATGGCTACACCTTC | once | NA | TRBJ1-2 | TRBV30
CASSTETSHGYTF | TGCGCCAGCAGCACGGAGACGTCGCATGGCTACACCTTC | NA | NA | TRBJ1-2 | TRBV5-1
CASSGQGSYNEQFF | TGTGCCAGTAGCGGACAGGGTTCCTACAATGAGCAGTTCTTC | NA | TRBD1 | TRBJ2-1 | TRBV19
CASSIGQANTGELFF | TGTGCCAGCAGCATCGGACAGGCCAACACCGGGGAGCTGTTTTTT | NA | TRBD1 | TRBJ2-2 | TRBV6-6
CASSQDLAGVKSYEQYF | TGTGCCAGCAGCCAAGATCTAGCAGGGGTCAAATCCTACGAGCAGTACTTC | NA | NA | TRBJ2-7 | TRBV3-1/TRBV3-2
CASTYWDRGIDTQYF | TGTGCCAGTACCTATTGGGACAGGGGGATAGATACGCAGTATTTT | NA | TRBD1 | TRBJ2-3 | TRBV19
CATSDSTGAAAYYGYTF | TGTGCCACCAGTGATTCAACAGGAGCCGCCGCCTACTATGGCTACACCTTC | NA | NA | TRBJ1-2 | TRBV24-1
CATSREASGANTGELFF | TGTGCCACCAGCAGAGAAGCTAGCGGGGCGAACACCGGGGAGCTGTTTTTT | NA | TRBD2 | TRBJ2-2 | TRBV15